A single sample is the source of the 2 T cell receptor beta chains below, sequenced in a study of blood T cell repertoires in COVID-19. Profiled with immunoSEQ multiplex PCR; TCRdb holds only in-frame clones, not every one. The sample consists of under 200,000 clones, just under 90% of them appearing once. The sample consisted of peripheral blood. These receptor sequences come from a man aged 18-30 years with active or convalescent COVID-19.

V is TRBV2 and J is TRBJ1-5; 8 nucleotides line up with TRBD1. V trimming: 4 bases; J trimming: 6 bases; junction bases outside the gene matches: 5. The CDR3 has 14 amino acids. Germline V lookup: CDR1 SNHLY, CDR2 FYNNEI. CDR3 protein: CASSGPDRAQPQHF. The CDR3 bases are TGTGCCAGCAGTGGGCCGGACAGGGCTCAGCCCCAGCATTTT. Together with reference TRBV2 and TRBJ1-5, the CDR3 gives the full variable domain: EPEVTQTPSHQVTQMGQEVILRCVPISNHLYFYWYRQILGQKVEFLVSFYNNEISEKSEIFDDQFSVERPDGSNFTLKIRSTKLEDSAMYFCASSGPDRAQPQHFGDGTRLSIL.

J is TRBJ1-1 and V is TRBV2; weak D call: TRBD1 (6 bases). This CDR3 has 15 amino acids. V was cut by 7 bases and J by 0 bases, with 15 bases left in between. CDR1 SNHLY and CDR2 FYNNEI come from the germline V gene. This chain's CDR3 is CASTRGGGVNTEAFF. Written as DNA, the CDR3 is TGTGCCAGCACGAGGGGTGGGGGCGTGAACACTGAAGCTTTCTTT.